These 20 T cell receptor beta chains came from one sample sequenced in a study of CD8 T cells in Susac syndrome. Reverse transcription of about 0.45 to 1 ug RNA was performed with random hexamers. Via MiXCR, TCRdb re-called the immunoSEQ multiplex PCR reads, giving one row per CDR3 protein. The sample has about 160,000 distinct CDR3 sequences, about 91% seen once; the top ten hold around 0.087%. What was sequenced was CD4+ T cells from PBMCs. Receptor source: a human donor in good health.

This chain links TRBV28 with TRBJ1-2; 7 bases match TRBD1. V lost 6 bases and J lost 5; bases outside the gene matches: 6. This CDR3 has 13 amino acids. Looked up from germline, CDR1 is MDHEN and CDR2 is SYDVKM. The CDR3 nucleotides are TGTGCCAGCAGGGCGCCGGGACAGTATGGCTACACCTTC. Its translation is CASRAPGQYGYTF.

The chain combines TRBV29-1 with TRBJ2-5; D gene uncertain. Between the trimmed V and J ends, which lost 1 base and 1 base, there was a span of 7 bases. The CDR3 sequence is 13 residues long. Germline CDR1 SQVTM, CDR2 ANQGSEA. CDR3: CSVEVGAQETQYF. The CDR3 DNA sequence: TGCAGCGTTGAAGTGGGCGCCCAAGAGACCCAGTACTTC.

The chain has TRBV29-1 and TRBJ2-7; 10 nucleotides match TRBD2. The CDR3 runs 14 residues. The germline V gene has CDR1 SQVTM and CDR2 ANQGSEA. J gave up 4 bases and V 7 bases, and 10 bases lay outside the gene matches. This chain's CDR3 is CSALAGGTSYEQYF. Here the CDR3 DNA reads TGCAGCGCCTTAGCGGGAGGAACGTCTTACGAGCAGTACTTC.

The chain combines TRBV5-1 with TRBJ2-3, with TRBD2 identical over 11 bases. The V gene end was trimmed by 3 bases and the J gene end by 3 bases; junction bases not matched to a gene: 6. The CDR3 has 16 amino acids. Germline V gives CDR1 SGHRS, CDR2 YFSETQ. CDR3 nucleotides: TGCGCCAGCAGCTCTTTAGCGGGGGGGCGTACAGATACGCAGTATTTT. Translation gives CASSSLAGGRTDTQYF.

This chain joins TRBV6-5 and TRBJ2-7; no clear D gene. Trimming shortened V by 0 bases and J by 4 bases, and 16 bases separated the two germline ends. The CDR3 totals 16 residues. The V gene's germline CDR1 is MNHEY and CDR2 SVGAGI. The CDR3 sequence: CASSYSASMRAYEQYF. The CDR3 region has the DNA TGTGCCAGCAGTTACTCGGCGAGCATGAGAGCGTACGAGCAGTACTTC.

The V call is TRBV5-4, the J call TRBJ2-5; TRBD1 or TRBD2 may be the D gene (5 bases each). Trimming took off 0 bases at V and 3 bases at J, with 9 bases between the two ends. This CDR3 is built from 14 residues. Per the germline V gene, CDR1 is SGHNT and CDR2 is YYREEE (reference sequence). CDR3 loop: CASSLGDQKETQYF. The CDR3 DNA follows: TGTGCCAGCAGCTTGGGGGACCAGAAAGAGACCCAGTACTTC.

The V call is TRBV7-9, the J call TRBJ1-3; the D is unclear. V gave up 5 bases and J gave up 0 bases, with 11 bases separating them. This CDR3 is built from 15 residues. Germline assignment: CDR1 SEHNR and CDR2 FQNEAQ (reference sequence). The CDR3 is CASSHGPNSGNTIYF. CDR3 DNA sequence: TGTGCCAGCAGCCACGGACCGAACTCTGGAAACACCATATATTTT. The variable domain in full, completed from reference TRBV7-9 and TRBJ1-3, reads DTGVSQNPRHKITKRGQNVTFRCDPISEHNRLYWYRQTLGQGPEFLTYFQNEAQLEKSRLLSDRFSAERPKGSFSTLEIQRTEQGDSAMYLCASSHGPNSGNTIYFGEGSWLTVV.

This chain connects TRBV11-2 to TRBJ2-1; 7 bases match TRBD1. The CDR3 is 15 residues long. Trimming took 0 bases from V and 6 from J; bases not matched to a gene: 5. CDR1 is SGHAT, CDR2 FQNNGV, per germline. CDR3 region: CASSLEGGAFNEQFF. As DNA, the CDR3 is TGTGCCAGCAGCTTAGAAGGGGGCGCTTTCAATGAGCAGTTCTTC.

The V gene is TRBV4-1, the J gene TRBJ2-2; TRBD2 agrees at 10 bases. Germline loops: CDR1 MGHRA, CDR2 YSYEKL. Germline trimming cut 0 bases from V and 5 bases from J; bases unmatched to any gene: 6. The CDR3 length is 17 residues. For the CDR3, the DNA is TGCGCCAGCAGCCAAGAGCCTAGCGGGAGTAGGACCGGGGAGCTGTTTTTT. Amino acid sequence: CASSQEPSGSRTGELFF.

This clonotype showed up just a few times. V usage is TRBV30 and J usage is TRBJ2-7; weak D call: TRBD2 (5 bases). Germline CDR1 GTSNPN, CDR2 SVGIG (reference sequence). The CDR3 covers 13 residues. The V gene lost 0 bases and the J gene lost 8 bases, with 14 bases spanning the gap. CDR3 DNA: TGTGCCTGGAGTGTACATGAGGGTGAGAAGCAGTACTTC. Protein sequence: CAWSVHEGEKQYF.

CDR3 sequence: CASSLALALSSYEQYF. For the CDR3, the DNA is TGTGCCAGCAGCTTAGCGCTGGCACTTAGCTCCTACGAGCAGTACTTC. The chain employs TRBV7-2 and TRBJ2-7; D unresolved. The CDR3 runs to 16 residues. The germline V gene has CDR1 SGHTA and CDR2 FQGNSA. V dropped 0 bases and J dropped 0 bases, with 12 bases sitting between them.

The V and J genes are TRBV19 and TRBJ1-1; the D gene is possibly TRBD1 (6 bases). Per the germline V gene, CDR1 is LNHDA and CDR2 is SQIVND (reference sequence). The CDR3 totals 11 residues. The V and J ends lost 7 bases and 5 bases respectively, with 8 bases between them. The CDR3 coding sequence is TGTGCCAGTACGGGGGCGACTGAAGCTTTCTTT. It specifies CASTGATEAFF. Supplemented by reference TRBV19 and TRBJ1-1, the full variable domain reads DGGITQSPKYLFRKEGQNVTLSCEQNLNHDAMYWYRQDPGQGLRLIYYSQIVNDFQKGDIAEGYSVSREKKESFPLTVTSAQKNPTAFYLCASTGATEAFFGQGTRLTVV.

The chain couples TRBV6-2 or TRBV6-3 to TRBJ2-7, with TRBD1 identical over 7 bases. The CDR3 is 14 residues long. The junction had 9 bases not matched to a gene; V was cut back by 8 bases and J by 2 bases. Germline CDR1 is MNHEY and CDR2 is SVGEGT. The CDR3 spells CASSTTGVAYEQYF. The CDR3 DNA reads TGTGCCAGCTCGACCACAGGGGTTGCCTACGAGCAGTACTTC.

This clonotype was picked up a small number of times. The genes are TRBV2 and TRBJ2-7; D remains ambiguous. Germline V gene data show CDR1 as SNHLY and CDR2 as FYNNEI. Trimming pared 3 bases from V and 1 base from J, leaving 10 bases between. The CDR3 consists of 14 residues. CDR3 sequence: CASSDPVLSYEQYF. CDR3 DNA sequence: TGTGCCAGCAGTGATCCGGTCCTTTCCTACGAGCAGTACTTC.

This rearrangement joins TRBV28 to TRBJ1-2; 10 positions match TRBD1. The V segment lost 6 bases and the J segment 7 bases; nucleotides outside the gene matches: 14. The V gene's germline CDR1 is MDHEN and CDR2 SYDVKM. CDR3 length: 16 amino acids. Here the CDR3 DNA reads TGTGCCAGCAGGCCCCAAGGGACAGGGGTGCTTGCTGGCTACACCTTC. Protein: CASRPQGTGVLAGYTF.

The CDR3 loop reads CASPRSNTGELFF. As DNA, the CDR3 is TGTGCCAGTCCGAGGTCGAACACCGGGGAGCTGTTTTTT. The V call is TRBV19, the J call TRBJ2-2; D gene ambiguous. Germline CDR1 reads LNHDA; CDR2 reads SQIVND (reference sequence). V was shortened by 8 bases and J by 0 bases, with 7 bases between the two germline ends. The CDR3 length is 13 residues.

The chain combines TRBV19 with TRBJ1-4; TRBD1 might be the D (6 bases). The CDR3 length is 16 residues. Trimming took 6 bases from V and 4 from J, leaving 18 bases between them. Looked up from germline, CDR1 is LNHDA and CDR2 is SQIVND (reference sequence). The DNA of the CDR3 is TGTGCCAGTAGCCCGGATCGGGACACCAATAATGAAAAACTGTTTTTT. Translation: CASSPDRDTNNEKLFF.

Written as DNA, the CDR3 is TGTGCCAGCAGTGAATATTATCTCCCGGGACACCTCCAAGAGACCCAGTACTTC. The encoded protein is CASSEYYLPGHLQETQYF. V and J are TRBV25-1 and TRBJ2-5, with D tentatively TRBD1 (6 bases). V gave up 0 bases and J gave up 1 base, with 18 bases separating them. The V gene's germline CDR1 is MGHDK and CDR2 SYGVNS. This CDR3 spans 18 amino acids.

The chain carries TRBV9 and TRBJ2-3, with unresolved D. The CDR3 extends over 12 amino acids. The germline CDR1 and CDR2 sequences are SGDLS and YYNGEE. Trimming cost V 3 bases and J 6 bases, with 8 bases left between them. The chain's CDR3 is CASSAQSDTQYF. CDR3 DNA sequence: TGTGCCAGCAGCGCCCAATCGGATACGCAGTATTTT.

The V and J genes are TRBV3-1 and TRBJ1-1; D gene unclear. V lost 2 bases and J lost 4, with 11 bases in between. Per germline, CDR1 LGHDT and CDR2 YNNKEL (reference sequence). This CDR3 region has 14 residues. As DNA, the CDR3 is TGTGCCAGCAGCCAACCCGGGCCCGGCACTGAAGCTTTCTTT. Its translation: CASSQPGPGTEAFF.